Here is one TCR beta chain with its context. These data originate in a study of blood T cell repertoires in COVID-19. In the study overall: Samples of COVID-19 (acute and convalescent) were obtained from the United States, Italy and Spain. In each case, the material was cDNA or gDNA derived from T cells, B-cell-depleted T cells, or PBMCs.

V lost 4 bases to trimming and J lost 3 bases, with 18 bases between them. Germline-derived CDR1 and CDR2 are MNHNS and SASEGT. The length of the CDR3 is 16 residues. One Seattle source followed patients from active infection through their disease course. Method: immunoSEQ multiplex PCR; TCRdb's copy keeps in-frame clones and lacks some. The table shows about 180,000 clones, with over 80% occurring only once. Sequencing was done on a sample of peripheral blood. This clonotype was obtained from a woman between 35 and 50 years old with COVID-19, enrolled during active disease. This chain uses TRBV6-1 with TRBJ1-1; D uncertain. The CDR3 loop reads CASSGIPRTADTEAFF. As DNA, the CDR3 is TGTGCCAGCAGTGGTATCCCCAGGACTGCGGACACTGAAGCTTTCTTT.